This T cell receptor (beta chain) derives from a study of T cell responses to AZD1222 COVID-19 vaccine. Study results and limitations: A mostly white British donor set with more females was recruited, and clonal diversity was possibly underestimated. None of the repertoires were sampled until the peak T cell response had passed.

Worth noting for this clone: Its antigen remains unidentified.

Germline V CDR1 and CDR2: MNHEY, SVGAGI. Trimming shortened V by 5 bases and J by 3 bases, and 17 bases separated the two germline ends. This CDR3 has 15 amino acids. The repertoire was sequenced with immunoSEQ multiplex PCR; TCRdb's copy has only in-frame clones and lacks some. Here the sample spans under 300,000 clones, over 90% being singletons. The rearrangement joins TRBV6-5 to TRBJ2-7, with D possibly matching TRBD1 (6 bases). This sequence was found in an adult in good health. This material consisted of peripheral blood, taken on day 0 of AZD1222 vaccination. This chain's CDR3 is CASSKPPDRSYEQYF. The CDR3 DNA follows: TGTGCCAGCAGTAAGCCTCCCGACAGGAGCTACGAGCAGTACTTC.